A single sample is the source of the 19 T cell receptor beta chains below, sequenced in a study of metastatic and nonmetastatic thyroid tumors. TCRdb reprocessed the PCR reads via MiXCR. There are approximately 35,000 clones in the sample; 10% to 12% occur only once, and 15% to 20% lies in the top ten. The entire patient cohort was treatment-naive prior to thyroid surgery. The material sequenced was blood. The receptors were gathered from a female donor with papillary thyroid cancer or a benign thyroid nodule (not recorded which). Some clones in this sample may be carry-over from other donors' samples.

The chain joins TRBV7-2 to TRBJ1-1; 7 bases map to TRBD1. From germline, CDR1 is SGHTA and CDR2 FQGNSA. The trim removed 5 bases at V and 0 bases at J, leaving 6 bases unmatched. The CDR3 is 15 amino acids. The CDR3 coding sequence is TGTGCCAGCAGCCAGGGGGGTGCTATGAACACTGAAGCTTTCTTT. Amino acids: CASSQGGAMNTEAFF.

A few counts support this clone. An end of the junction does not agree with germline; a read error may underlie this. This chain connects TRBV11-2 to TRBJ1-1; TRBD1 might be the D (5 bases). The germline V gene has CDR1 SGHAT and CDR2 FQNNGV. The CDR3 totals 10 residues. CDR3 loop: CASSGRDSDF. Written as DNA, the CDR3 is TGTGCCAGCAGCGGCCGGGACTCTGATTTT.

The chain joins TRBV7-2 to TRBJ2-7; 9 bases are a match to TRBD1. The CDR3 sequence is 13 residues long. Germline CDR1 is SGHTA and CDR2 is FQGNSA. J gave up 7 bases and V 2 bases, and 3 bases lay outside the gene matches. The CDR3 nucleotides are TGTGCCAGCAGCTTAACAGGGGGCAAGGAGCAGTACTTC. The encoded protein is CASSLTGGKEQYF.

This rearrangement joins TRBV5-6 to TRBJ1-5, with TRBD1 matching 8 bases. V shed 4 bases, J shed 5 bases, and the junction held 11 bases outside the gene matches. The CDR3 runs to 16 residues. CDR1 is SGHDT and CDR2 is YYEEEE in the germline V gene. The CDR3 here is CASSRTRTGWDQPQHF. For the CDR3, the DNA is TGTGCCAGCAGCCGAACAAGGACAGGGTGGGATCAGCCCCAGCATTTT. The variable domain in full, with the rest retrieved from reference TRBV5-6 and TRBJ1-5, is DAGVTQSPTHLIKTRGQQVTLRCSPKSGHDTVSWYQQALGQGPQFIFQYYEEEERQRGNFPDRFSGHQFPNYSSELNVNALLLGDSALYLCASSRTRTGWDQPQHFGDGTRLSIL.

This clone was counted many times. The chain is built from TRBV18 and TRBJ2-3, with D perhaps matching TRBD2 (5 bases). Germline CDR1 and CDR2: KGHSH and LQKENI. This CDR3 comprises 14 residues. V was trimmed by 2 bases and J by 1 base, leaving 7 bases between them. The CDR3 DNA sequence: TGTGCCAGCTCACCATCAGCGGGCACAGATACGCAGTATTTT. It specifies CASSPSAGTDTQYF.

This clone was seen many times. CDR3 in amino acids: CASSFWASGSGGELFF. In nucleotides, the CDR3 is TGTGCCAGCAGTTTTTGGGCTAGCGGGAGCGGCGGGGAGCTGTTTTTT. V gene TRBV27 combines with J gene TRBJ2-2, with 10 bases aligning to TRBD2. V lost 3 bases, J lost 7 bases, and 8 bases stayed unmatched. CDR1 MNHEY and CDR2 SMNVEV come from the germline V gene (reference sequence). The CDR3 loop spans 16 amino acids.

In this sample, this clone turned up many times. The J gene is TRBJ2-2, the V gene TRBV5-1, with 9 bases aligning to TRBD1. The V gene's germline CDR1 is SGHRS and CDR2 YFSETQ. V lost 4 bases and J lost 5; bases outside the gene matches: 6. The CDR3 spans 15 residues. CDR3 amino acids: CASSTIGQGTGELFF. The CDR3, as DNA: TGCGCCAGCAGCACTATTGGACAGGGGACCGGGGAGCTGTTTTTT.

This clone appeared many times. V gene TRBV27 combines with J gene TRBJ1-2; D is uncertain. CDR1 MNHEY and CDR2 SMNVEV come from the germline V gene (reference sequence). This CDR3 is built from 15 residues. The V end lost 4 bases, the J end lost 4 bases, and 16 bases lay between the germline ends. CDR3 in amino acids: CASSSEGLYRYGYTF. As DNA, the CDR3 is TGTGCCAGCAGTTCGGAGGGTTTATATCGCTATGGCTACACCTTC.

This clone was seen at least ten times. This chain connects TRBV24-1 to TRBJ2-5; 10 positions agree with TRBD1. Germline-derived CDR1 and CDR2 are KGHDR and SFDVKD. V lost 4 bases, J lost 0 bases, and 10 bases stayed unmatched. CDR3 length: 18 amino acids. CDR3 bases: TGTGCCACCAGTGACTCCGGGACAGGGGCTTTAAACCAAGAGACCCAGTACTTC. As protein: CATSDSGTGALNQETQYF.

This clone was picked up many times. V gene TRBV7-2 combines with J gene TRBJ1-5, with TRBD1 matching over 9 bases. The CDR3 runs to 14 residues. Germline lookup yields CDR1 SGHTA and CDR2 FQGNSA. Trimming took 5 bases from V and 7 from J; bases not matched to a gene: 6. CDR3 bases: TGTGCCAGCAGCCGGGACAGGGCTCGGCAGCCCCAGCATTTT. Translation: CASSRDRARQPQHF.

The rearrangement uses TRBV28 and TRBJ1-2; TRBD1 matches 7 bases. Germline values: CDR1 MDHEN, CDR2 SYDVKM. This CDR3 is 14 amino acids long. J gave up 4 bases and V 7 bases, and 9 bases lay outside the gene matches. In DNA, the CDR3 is TGTGCCAGCACGAGAACAGGGGTTGCCTATGGCTACACCTTC. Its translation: CASTRTGVAYGYTF.

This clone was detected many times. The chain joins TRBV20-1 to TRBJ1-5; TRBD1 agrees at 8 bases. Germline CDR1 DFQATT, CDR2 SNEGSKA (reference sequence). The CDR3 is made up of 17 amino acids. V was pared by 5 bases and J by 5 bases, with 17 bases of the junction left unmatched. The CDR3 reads CSAARSSTQGGYQPQHF. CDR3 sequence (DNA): TGCAGTGCTGCCCGATCCTCCACACAGGGGGGTTATCAGCCCCAGCATTTT.

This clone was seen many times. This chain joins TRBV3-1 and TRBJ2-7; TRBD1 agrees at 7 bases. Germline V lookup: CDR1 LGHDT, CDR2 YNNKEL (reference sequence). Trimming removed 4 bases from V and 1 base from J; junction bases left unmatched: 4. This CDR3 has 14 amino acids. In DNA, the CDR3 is TGTGCCAGCAGCCGAGGGGGCCGATCCTACGAGCAGTACTTC. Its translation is CASSRGGRSYEQYF.

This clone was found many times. The CDR3, as DNA: TGTGCCAGCAGCTTAGACGGGGCCGGGACAGGCTCCTACGAGCAGTACTTC. Translated, it gives CASSLDGAGTGSYEQYF. The V call is TRBV11-1, the J call TRBJ2-7; 8 nucleotides align to TRBD1. With V trimmed by 1 base and J by 0 bases, 8 bases remained unmatched. The CDR3 has 17 residues. The V gene's germline CDR1 is SGHAT and CDR2 FQDESV (reference sequence).

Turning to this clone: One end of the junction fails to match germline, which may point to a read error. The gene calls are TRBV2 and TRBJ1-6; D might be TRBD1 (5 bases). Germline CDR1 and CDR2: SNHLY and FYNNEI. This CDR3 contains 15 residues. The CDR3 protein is CAGSAAGRANSPLHF. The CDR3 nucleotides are TGTGCCGGCAGTGCGGCAGGGAGGGCAAATTCACCCCTCCACTTT.

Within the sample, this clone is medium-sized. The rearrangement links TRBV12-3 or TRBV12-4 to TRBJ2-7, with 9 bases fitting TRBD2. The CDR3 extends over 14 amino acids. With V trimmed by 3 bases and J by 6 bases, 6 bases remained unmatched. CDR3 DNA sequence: TGTGCCAGCAGTTTTAGCGGGAGTCTAGGCGAGCAGTACTTC. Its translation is CASSFSGSLGEQYF.

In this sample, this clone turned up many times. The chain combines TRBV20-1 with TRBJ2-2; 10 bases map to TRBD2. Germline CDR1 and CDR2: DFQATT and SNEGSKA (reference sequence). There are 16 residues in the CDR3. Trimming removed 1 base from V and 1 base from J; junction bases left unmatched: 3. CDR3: CSARASGRGNTGELFF. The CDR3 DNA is TGCAGTGCTAGAGCTAGCGGGAGAGGGAACACCGGGGAGCTGTTTTTT.

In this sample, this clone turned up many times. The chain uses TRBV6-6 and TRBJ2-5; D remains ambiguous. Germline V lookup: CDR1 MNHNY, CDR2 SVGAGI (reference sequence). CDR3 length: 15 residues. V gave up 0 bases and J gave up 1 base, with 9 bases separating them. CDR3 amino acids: CASSYSPTGQETQYF. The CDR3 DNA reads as TGTGCCAGCAGTTACTCGCCGACTGGCCAAGAGACCCAGTACTTC.

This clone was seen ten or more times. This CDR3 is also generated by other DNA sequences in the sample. In DNA form, the CDR3 reads TGTGCCAGCAGCGTAGAAGAAGTCGGACCCGGGGAGCTGTTTTTT. It codes for CASSVEEVGPGELFF. The chain recombines TRBV9 with TRBJ2-2; D remains unclear. Trimming stripped 0 bases from V and 6 bases from J, with 12 bases between. This CDR3 has 15 amino acids. Germline V gives CDR1 SGDLS, CDR2 YYNGEE.